The clone carrying this T cell receptor (beta chain) was seen a few times. The data belong to a study of T cells in Graves' hyperthyroidism and ophthalmopathy. A lack of ophthalmopathy progression within 18 months defined stable Graves' hyperthyroidism. There were TCR beta CDR3 regions amplified from RNA transcripts. First-round RT-PCR of the TCR CDR3 relied on the HTBI primer set. TCRdb used MiXCR to reprocess the multiplex PCR reads, holding one entry per CDR3 protein. Of fewer than 350,000 distinct CDR3 sequences listed, roughly an eighth were seen once; the top ten hold roughly 7.9%. The V gene's germline CDR1 is SGHDT and CDR2 YYEEEE. This CDR3 region has 13 residues. Trimming removed 3 bases from V and 6 bases from J, with 12 bases in between.

The sequence derives from a woman aged 40-49 years with Graves' hyperthyroidism. Material for sequencing was blood. V gene TRBV5-6 combines with J gene TRBJ2-5; D is ambiguous. The CDR3 coding sequence is TGTGCCAGCAGCTCCAGGATCGTCCAGACCCAGTACTTC. Its translation: CASSSRIVQTQYF.